The rows below give T cell receptor beta chains drawn from one sample of a study of CD8 T cells in ankylosing spondylitis. Via MiXCR, TCRdb re-called the 5' RACE reads, giving one row per CDR3 protein. The repertoire holds 250,000 to 300,000 distinct CDR3 sequences, with around 20% as singletons. Input material: blood, either unsorted or a sorted T cell fraction (not recorded which). The receptors stem from a male donor with ankylosing spondylitis or in good health (not recorded which). Both conserved end residues are part of each CDR3. D genes are given only for firm matches. Clone sizes are given selectively: once, few, many, or a class where the clone is expanded.

V	D	size	J	DNA	CDR3
TRBV29-1	.	many	TRBJ2-5	TGCAGCGTTGGGGTGTACCAAGAGACCCAGTACTTC	CSVGVYQETQYF
TRBV4-2	.	few	TRBJ1-6	TGTGCCAGCAGCCAAGATGACCGCGACTATAATTCACCCCTCCACTTT	CASSQDDRDYNSPLHF
TRBV6-1	TRBD2	many	TRBJ2-1	TGTGCCAGTCGCCTCGGGACTAGCAGAGATAATGAGCAGTTCTTC	CASRLGTSRDNEQFF
TRBV20-1	.	few	TRBJ2-3	TGCAGTGCTATCGGTCACACAGATACGCAGTATTTT	CSAIGHTDTQYF
TRBV29-1	.	.	TRBJ1-1	TGCAGCGTTAGGGGCGCGAACACTGAAGCTTTCTTT	CSVRGANTEAFF
TRBV12-3/TRBV12-4	.	.	TRBJ2-3	TGTGCCAGCAGTCGTTCGACGGCGGCTGGTACGCAGTATTTT	CASSRSTAAGTQYF
TRBV7-3	TRBD2	few	TRBJ2-2	TGTGCCAGCAGCCCGGCGGGGGTGTCCGGGGAGCTGTTTTTT	CASSPAGVSGELFF
TRBV12-3/TRBV12-4	TRBD1	.	TRBJ2-2	TGTGCCAGCAGTTTAGTTCGCAGGGGGCTCGCGAACACCGGGGAGCTGTTTTTT	CASSLVRRGLANTGELFF
TRBV29-1	TRBD1	many	TRBJ2-5	TGCAGCGTTGAGGACGACAGGGGCCGCCAAGAGACCCAGTACTTC	CSVEDDRGRQETQYF
TRBV20-1	TRBD1	.	TRBJ2-3	TGCAGTGCTACAGGACAGGGGGGAGATACGCAGTATTTT	CSATGQGGDTQYF
TRBV29-1	.	.	TRBJ1-1	TGCAGCGTCCTTCGACAGGCCAACACTGAAGCTTTCTTT	CSVLRQANTEAFF
TRBV7-3	.	many	TRBJ2-3	TGTGCCAGCAGCTTAATTCTCCGAGATACGCAGTATTTT	CASSLILRDTQYF
TRBV20-1	.	.	TRBJ2-5	TGCAGTGCTAGCCTCCTTGGTTTGGAGACCCAGTACTTC	CSASLLGLETQYF
TRBV7-2	.	.	TRBJ2-1	TGTGCCAGCAGCGGTACTAGCTATCGTGAGCAGTTCTTC	CASSGTSYREQFF
TRBV2	.	few	TRBJ2-1	TGTGCCAGCAGTTCAGGGAAACTTGAGCAGTTCTTC	CASSSGKLEQFF
TRBV5-1	.	.	TRBJ1-1	TGCGCCAGCAGCCTAGGTGTTGGGTCCGCAGGGGTAAGGACTGAAGCTTTCTTT	CASSLGVGSAGVRTEAFF
TRBV29-1	.	many	TRBJ1-2	TGCAGCGTTGCCTCACAGGGTGACTATGGCTACACCTTC	CSVASQGDYGYTF
TRBV4-2	.	.	TRBJ1-1	TGTGCCAGCAGTCAAGGGGAGGATGCCACTGAAGCTTTCTTT	CASSQGEDATEAFF
TRBV13	.	.	TRBJ2-5	TGTGCCAGCAGCAAGGGCGAAGAGACCCAGTACTTC	CASSKGEETQYF
TRBV5-1	TRBD2	many	TRBJ2-3	TGCGCCAGCAGCTTGGGCGGGGGAAGCACAGATACGCAGTATTTT	CASSLGGGSTDTQYF
TRBV5-1	.	.	TRBJ1-1	TGCGCCAGCAGCTTTCAGGCACGCACAAGGGGAAACACTGAAGCTTTCTTT	CASSFQARTRGNTEAFF
TRBV4-2	.	many	TRBJ2-3	TGTGCCAGCAGCCCGGGACCGAGCACAGATACGCAGTATTTT	CASSPGPSTDTQYF
TRBV6-1	.	few	TRBJ1-1	TGTGCCAGCAGTGGACTTACAGAGAACACTGAAGCTTTCTTT	CASSGLTENTEAFF
TRBV5-1	TRBD1	many	TRBJ2-5	TGCGCCAGCAGCGGAGACAGGGGTCAAGAGACCCAGTACTTC	CASSGDRGQETQYF